The 11 T cell receptor beta chains presented below share a single source sample, sequenced in a study of cytomegalovirus exposure and HLA in healthy donors. Sequenced by immunoSEQ multiplex PCR; TCRdb stores in-frame clones only, minus some. The sample lists some 90,000 clones; roughly 97% were seen once. Material for sequencing was PBMCs. The receptors shown here come from a man younger than 30 in good health and CMV-seronegative.

The J gene is TRBJ1-5, the V gene TRBV28; 10 bases are shared with TRBD1. The V and J ends lost 5 bases and 6 bases, in that order; junction bases with no gene match: 10. CDR1 is MDHEN, CDR2 SYDVKM, per germline. The CDR3 loop spans 16 amino acids. CDR3 loop: CASSTRDRGFGQPQHF. CDR3 nucleotide sequence: TGTGCCAGCAGTACCCGGGACAGGGGTTTTGGTCAGCCCCAGCATTTT.

V gene TRBV18 combines with J gene TRBJ1-2; D uncertain. Trimming shortened V by 5 bases and J by 7 bases, and 17 bases separated the two germline ends. From germline, CDR1 is KGHSH and CDR2 LQKENI. This CDR3 is 14 amino acids long. This chain's CDR3 is CASSVSLPGGGYTF. In nucleotides, the CDR3 is TGTGCCAGCTCAGTATCTCTCCCGGGTGGTGGCTACACCTTC.

The V call is TRBV9, the J call TRBJ2-3; 9 nucleotides line up with TRBD2. V lost 4 bases to trimming and J lost 7 bases; unmatched junction nucleotides: 4. CDR1 is SGDLS and CDR2 is YYNGEE in the germline V gene. CDR3 length equals 13 residues. CDR3 nucleotides: TGTGCCAGCAGCCCCGGGACTAGCTATACGCAGTATTTT. Its protein product is CASSPGTSYTQYF.

The chain combines TRBV11-3 with TRBJ2-5; tentatively, D is TRBD2 (7 bases). CDR3 length: 17 amino acids. Germline CDR1 reads SGHNT; CDR2 reads YENEEA. V was trimmed by 0 bases and J by 0 bases, leaving 14 bases between them. This CDR3 is CASSLEGGRVNQETQYF. CDR3 in DNA: TGTGCCAGCAGCTTAGAAGGGGGGAGGGTAAACCAAGAGACCCAGTACTTC.

The V call is TRBV7-9, the J call TRBJ2-5; no reliable D call. V was trimmed by 1 base and J by 1 base, leaving 10 bases between them. The CDR3 has 15 residues. The germline gives CDR1 SEHNR, CDR2 FQNEAQ (reference sequence). The CDR3 DNA reads as TGTGCCAGCAGCTTAGTTACGGTTAGCCAAGAGACCCAGTACTTC. Protein sequence: CASSLVTVSQETQYF.

The chain links TRBV9 to TRBJ2-1; D is unclear. The V gene lost 0 bases and the J gene lost 0 bases, with 13 bases spanning the gap. This CDR3 is 17 amino acids long. From germline, CDR1 is SGDLS and CDR2 YYNGEE. The CDR3 loop is CASSVDSGGASYNEQFF. For the CDR3, the DNA is TGTGCCAGCAGCGTAGATTCTGGCGGAGCCTCCTACAATGAGCAGTTCTTC.

This clone was found once. This chain connects TRBV21-1 to TRBJ1-5; the D call TRBD1 from the table was never checked on the DNA. TRBV21-1 is designated a pseudogene. The CDR3 is 16 amino acids. CDR3 coding DNA: TGTGCCAGCAGCAAAAACAGGGGACAGAGGAATCAGCCCCAGCATTTT. Its protein product is CASSKNRGQRNQPQHF.

The rearrangement uses TRBV15 and TRBJ2-5; 7 bases are a match to TRBD1. V was clipped by 3 bases and J by 5 bases; unmatched bases: 9. The germline V gene encodes CDR1 LNHNV and CDR2 YYDKDF (reference sequence). The CDR3 has 15 amino acids. The CDR3 DNA reads TGTGCCACCAGCAGTCGACAGGGCAGAGGGGAGACCCAGTACTTC. Amino acid sequence: CATSSRQGRGETQYF.

The genes are TRBV5-1 and TRBJ1-3; 7 bases are a match to TRBD1. The CDR3 covers 14 residues. Per germline, CDR1 SGHRS and CDR2 YFSETQ. Trimming removed 3 bases from V and 2 bases from J; junction bases left unmatched: 2. The CDR3 protein is CASSSGQAGNTIYF. The CDR3 DNA reads TGCGCCAGCAGCTCCGGACAGGCTGGAAACACCATATATTTT.

This clone has just a few counts. The chain joins TRBV21-1 to TRBJ2-4; TRBD1, the D gene given by the table, was not confirmed from the DNA. TRBV21-1 is recorded as a pseudogene. This CDR3 comprises 16 residues. The CDR3 DNA sequence: TGTGCCAGCAGCAAAGGACTTAGGGGGCTCCCAAACATTCAGTACTTC. It encodes CASSKGLRGLPNIQYF.

The chain employs TRBV29-1 and TRBJ1-2; no firm D call. Per germline, CDR1 SQVTM and CDR2 ANQGSEA. Trimming cost V 2 bases and J 3 bases, with 10 bases left between them. The CDR3 has 13 amino acids. CDR3 protein: CSVEQVVDYGYTF. The CDR3 bases are TGCAGCGTTGAACAGGTTGTAGACTATGGCTACACCTTC.